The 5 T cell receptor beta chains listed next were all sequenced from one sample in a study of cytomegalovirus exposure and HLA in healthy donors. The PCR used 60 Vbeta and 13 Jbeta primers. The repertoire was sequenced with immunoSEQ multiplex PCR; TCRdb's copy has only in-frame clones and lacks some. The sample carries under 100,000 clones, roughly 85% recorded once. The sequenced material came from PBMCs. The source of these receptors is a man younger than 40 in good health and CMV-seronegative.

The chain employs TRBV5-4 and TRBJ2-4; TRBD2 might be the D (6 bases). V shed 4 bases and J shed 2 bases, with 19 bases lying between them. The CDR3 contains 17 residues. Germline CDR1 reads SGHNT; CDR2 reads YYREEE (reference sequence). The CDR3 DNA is TGTGCCAGCAGCCCCCCTGGAGGGAGTTCTACCAAAAACATTCAGTACTTC. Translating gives CASSPPGGSSTKNIQYF.

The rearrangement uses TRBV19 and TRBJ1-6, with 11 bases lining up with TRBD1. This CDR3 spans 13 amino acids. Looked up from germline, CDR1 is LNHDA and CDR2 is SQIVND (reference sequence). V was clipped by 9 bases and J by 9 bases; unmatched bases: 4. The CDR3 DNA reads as TGTGCCAGCCGCGGGACAGGGGGTTCACCCCTCCACTTT. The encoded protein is CASRGTGGSPLHF.

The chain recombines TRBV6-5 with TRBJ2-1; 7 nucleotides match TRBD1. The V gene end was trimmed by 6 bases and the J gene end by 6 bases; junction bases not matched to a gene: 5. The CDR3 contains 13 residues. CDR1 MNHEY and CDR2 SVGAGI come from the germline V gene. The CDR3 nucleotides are TGTGCCAGCAGCCGTACAGGGGTCAATGAGCAGTTCTTC. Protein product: CASSRTGVNEQFF.

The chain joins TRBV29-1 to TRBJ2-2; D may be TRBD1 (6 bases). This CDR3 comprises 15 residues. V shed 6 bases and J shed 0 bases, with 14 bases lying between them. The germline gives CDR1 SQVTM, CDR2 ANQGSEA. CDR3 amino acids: CSVMATGANTGELFF. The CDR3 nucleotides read TGCAGCGTCATGGCGACAGGTGCGAACACCGGGGAGCTGTTTTTT.

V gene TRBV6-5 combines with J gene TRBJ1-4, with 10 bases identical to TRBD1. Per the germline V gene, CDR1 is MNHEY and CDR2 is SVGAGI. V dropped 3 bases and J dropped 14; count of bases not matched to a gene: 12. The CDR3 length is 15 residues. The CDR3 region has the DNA TGTGCCAGCAGTTATACGACAGGGGGCAAATCGTTGCTGTTTTTT. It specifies CASSYTTGGKSLLFF.